This T cell receptor beta chain was obtained from a study of T cell responses to AZD1222 COVID-19 vaccine. Measured with immunoSEQ multiplex PCR; TCRdb has only the in-frame clones, and not every one. The sample holds fewer than 130,000 clones, just under 95% seen once. For this clone: Its target is not known.

The V end was cut by 2 bases, the J end by 6 bases, with 10 bases between. Per germline, CDR1 MNHNY and CDR2 SVGAGI (reference sequence). The CDR3 runs 13 residues. Study results and caveats: The donors showed a predominance of white British ancestry and of females, with possible underestimation of clonal diversity. At baseline, just a handful of AZD1222 recipients tested seropositive.

The sample in question was peripheral blood, obtained 28 days after the second AZD1222 dose. The chain recombines TRBV6-6 with TRBJ1-2; no definite D call. The origin of this receptor is an adult who received the AZD1222 COVID-19 vaccine. Written as DNA, the CDR3 is TGTGCCAGCAGTTACCTCGACGGCCATGGCTACACCTTC. It is translated as CASSYLDGHGYTF.